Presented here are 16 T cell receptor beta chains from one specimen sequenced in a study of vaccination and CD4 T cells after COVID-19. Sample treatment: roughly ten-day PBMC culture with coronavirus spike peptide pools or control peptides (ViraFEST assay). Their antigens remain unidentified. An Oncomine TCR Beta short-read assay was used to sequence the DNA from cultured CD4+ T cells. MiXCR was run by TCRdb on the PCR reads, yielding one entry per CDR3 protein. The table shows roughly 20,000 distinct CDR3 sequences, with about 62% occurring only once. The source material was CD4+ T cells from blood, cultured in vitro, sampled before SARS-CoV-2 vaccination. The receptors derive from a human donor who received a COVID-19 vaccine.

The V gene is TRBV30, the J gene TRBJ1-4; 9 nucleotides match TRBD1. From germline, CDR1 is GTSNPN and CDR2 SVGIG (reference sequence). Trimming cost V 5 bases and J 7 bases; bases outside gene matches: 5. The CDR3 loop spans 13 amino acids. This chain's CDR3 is CAWGDRVGEKLFF. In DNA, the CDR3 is TGTGCCTGGGGGGACAGGGTTGGTGAAAAACTGTTTTTT.

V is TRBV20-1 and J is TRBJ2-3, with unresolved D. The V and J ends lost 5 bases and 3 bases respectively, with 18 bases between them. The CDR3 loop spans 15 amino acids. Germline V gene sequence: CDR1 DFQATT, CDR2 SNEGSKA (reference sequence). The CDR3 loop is CSAVRPSSGTDTQYF. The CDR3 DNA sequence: TGCAGTGCTGTCCGGCCGTCGTCTGGGACAGATACGCAGTATTTT.

CDR3 residues: CSAESRIGAGGPVGTQYF. The DNA of the CDR3 is TGCAGTGCTGAGTCGCGGATAGGAGCGGGGGGGCCGGTGGGGACCCAGTACTTC. V usage is TRBV20-1 and J usage is TRBJ2-5; 10 nucleotides line up with TRBD2. The V gene's germline CDR1 is DFQATT and CDR2 SNEGSKA (reference sequence). V was pared by 5 bases and J by 7 bases, with 22 bases of the junction left unmatched. This CDR3 spans 18 amino acids.

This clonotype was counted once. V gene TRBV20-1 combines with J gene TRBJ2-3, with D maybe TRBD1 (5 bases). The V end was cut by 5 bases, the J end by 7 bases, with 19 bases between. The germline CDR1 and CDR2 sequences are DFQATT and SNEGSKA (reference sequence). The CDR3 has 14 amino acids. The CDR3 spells CSAPLTVGVNTQYF. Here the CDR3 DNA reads TGCAGTGCTCCCCTTACCGTAGGGGTGAATACGCAGTATTTT.

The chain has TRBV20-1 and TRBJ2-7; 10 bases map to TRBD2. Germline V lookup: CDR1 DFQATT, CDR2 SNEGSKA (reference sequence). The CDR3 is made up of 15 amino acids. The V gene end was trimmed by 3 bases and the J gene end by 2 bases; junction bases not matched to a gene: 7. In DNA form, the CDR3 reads TGCAGTGCTAGGCGAACTAGCGGGGCTACCTACGAGCAGTACTTC. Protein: CSARRTSGATYEQYF.

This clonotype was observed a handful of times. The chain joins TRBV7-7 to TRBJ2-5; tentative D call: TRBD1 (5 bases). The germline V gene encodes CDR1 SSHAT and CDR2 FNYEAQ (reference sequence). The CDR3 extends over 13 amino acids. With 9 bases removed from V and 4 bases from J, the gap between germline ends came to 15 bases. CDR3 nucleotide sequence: TGTGCCAGTAGTGAAGGGGTTACAGAGACCCAGTACTTC. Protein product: CASSEGVTETQYF.

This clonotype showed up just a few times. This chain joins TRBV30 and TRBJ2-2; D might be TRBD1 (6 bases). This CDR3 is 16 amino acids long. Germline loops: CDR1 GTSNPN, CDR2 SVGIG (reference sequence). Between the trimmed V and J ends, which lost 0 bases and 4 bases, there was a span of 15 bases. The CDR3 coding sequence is TGTGCCTGGAGTGTCCGCTGGGGGCTTGGCACCGGGGAGCTGTTTTTT. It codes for CAWSVRWGLGTGELFF. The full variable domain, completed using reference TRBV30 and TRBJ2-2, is SQTIHQWPATLVQPVGSPLSLECTVEGTSNPNLYWYRQAAGRGLQLLFYSVGIGQISSEVPQNLSASRPQDRQFILSSKKLLLSDSGFYLCAWSVRWGLGTGELFFGEGSRLTVL.

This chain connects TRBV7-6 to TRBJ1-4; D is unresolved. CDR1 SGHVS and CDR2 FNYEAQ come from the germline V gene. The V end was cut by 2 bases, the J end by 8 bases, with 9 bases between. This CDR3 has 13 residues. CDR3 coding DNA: TGTGCCAGCAGCTTATATGGAACCGAAAAACTGTTTTTT. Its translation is CASSLYGTEKLFF.

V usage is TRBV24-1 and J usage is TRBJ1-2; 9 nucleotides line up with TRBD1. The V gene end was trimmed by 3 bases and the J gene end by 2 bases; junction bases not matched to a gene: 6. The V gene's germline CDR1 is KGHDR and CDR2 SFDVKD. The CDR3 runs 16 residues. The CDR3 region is CATSDKTGTGNYGYTF. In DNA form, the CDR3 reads TGTGCCACCAGTGATAAAACCGGGACAGGGAACTATGGCTACACCTTC.

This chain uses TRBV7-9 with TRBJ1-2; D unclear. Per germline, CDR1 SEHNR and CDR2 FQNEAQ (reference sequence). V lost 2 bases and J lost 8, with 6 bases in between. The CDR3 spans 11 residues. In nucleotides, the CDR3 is TGTGCCAGCAGCTTATCCGAAGGCTACACCTTC. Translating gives CASSLSEGYTF.

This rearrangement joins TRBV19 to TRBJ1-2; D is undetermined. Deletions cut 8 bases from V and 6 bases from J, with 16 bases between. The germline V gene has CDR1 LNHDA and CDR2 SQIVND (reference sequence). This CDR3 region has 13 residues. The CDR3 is CASWKLGRDGYTF. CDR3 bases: TGTGCCAGTTGGAAACTGGGCAGAGATGGCTACACCTTC.

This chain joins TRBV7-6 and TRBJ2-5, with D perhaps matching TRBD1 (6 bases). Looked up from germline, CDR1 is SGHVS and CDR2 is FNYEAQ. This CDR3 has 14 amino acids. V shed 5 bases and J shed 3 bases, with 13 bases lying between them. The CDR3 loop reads CASSHGQFEETQYF. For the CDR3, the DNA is TGTGCCAGCAGCCACGGACAGTTCGAAGAGACCCAGTACTTC.

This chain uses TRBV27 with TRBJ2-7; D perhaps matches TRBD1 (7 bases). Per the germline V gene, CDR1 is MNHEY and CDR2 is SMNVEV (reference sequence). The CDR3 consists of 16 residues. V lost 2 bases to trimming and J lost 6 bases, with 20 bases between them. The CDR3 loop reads CASSLGQAVGGFEQYF. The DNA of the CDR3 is TGTGCCAGCAGTTTAGGACAGGCCGTAGGAGGGTTCGAGCAGTACTTC.

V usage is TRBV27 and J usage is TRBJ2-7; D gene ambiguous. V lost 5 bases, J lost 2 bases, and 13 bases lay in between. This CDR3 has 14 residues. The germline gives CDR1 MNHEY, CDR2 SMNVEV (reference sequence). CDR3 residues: CASSRGSGPYEQYF. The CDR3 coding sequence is TGTGCCAGCAGTCGTGGCTCCGGTCCCTACGAGCAGTACTTC.

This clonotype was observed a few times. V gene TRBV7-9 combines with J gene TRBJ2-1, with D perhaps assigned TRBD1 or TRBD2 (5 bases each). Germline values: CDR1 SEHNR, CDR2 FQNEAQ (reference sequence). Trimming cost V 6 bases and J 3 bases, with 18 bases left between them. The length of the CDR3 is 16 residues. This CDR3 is CASSSGGGEGYNEQFF. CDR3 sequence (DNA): TGTGCCAGCAGTTCGGGTGGGGGAGAGGGCTACAATGAGCAGTTCTTC.

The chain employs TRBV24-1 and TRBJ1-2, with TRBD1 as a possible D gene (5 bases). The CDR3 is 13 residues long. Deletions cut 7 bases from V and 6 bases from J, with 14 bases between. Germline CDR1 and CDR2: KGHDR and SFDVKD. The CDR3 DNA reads TGTGCCACCAGCCAATCAGGAGGGGATGGCTACACCTTC. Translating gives CATSQSGGDGYTF.